The 5 T cell receptor beta chains below were found in one sample sequenced in a study of CD8+ T cells in alopecia areata. Investigators isolated RNA and reverse transcribed it into cDNA to act as the sequencing template. This table comes from immunoSEQ multiplex PCR, and its TCRdb copy is limited to in-frame clones, with some not included. The sample offers about 110,000 clones and no singletons, the top ten holding around 20%. The sequenced material came from lesional skin. Receptors originate from a C3H/HeJ mouse with alopecia areata. The MHC haplotype of the strain is H2-k.

As for this clone: All gene names here are mouse names. The CDR3 end is not reached by the read, which stops 4 residues before it; the germline J gene fills it in. The J gene is TRBJ2-3, the V gene TRBV13-2; 11 bases map to TRBD2. The V segment lost 2 bases and the J segment 2 bases; nucleotides outside the gene matches: 4. Germline CDR1 is NNHNN and CDR2 is SYGAGS (reference sequence). This CDR3 is 16 amino acids long. The sequenced CDR3 bases are TGTGCCAGCGGTGAGGGGACTGGGGGAGTTGCAGAA. It yields the protein CASGEGTGGVAE. In full, the CDR3 is CASGEGTGGVAETLYF.

Notes on this clone: Gene names are the mouse ones. From the germline J gene comes the end of the CDR3, since the read stops 4 residues before it. V gene TRBV1 combines with J gene TRBJ2-2, with 7 bases aligning to TRBD2. Germline trimming cut 1 base from V and 0 bases from J; bases unmatched to any gene: 5. The germline CDR1 and CDR2 sequences are NSQYPW and LRSPGD (reference sequence). The CDR3 is 17 residues long. The sequenced CDR3 bases are TGCACCTGCAGTGCAGTTGTGGGGGGAGCAAACACCGGG. It codes for CTCSAVVGGANTG. The full CDR3 protein reads CTCSAVVGGANTGQLYF.

This clone was counted between two and nine times. Gene and germline names: mouse. The CDR3 is cut off 4 residues early in the read; its end comes from the germline J gene. This chain connects TRBV1 to TRBJ2-1, with TRBD2 identical over 8 bases. The CDR3 consists of 14 residues. CDR1 is NSQYPW, CDR2 LRSPGD, per germline (reference sequence). Trimming took 3 bases from V and 5 from J; bases not matched to a gene: 3. CDR3 in amino acids: CTCSASWGDAEQFF. The CDR3 bases that were read are TGCACCTGCAGTGCTAGCTGGGGGGATGCT.

Remarks on this clone: Germline and genes: mouse. The CDR3 goes on 4 residues after the read ends, and that part is filled in from the germline J gene. This sequence joins TRBV13-1 and TRBJ2-1; TRBD2 matches at 13 bases. The germline V gene encodes CDR1 NSHNY and CDR2 SYGAGN. V lost 3 bases to trimming and J lost 0 bases; unmatched junction nucleotides: 3. The CDR3 loop spans 17 amino acids. The CDR3 spells CASSGRDWGGNYAEQFF. The covered CDR3 bases are TGTGCCAGCAGTGGCCGGGACTGGGGGGGTAACTATGCT.

In this sample, this clone turned up a few times. Gene names refer to mouse genes. The read terminates 4 residues before the CDR3 end, so the remaining end is supplied by the germline J gene. The J gene is TRBJ2-1, the V gene TRBV13-3; 11 positions agree with TRBD2. The CDR3 runs 17 residues. Germline V lookup: CDR1 NNHDY, CDR2 SYVADS. V gave up 5 bases and J gave up 0 bases; unmatched junction bases: 7. This chain's CDR3 is CASSPGTGGPNYAEQFF. CDR3 DNA (partial): TGTGCCAGCAGCCCCGGGACTGGGGGTCCTAACTATGCT.